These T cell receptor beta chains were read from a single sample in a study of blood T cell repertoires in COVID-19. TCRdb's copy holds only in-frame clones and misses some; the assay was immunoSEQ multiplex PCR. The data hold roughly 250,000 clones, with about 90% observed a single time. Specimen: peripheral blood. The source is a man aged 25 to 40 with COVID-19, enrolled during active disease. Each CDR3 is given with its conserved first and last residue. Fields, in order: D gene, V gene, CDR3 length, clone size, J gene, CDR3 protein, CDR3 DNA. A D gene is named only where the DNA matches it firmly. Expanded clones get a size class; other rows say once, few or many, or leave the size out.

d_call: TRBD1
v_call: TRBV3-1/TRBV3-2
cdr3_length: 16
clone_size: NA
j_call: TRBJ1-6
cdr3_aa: CASSRFTGQGFSPLHF
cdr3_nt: TGTGCCAGCAGCCGCTTTACGGGACAGGGTTTTTCACCCCTCCACTTT

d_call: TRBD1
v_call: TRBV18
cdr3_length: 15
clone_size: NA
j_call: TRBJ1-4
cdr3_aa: CASSLGQGGNEKLFF
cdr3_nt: TGTGCCAGCTCACTAGGACAGGGCGGCAATGAAAAACTGTTTTTT

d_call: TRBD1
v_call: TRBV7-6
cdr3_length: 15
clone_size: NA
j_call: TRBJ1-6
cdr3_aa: CARIGTASANSPLHF
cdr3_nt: TGTGCCAGGATCGGGACAGCCTCCGCTAATTCACCCCTCCACTTT

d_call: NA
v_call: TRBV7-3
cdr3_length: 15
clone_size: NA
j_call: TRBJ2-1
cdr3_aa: CASSSNGNVYNEQFF
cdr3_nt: TGTGCCAGCAGCTCGAACGGTAATGTCTACAATGAGCAGTTCTTC

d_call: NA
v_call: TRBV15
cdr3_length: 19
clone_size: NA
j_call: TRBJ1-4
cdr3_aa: CATSRDLRRGTHSNEKLFF
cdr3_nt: TGTGCCACCAGCAGAGATCTCCGTCGGGGAACACACAGTAATGAAAAACTGTTTTTT

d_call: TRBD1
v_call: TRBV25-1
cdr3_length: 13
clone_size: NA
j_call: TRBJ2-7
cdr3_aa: CASHTSGGYEQYF
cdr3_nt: TGTGCCAGCCACACGTCAGGGGGCTACGAGCAGTACTTC

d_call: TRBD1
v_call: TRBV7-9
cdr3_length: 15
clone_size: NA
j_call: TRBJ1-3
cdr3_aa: CASAKPGQGAYTIYF
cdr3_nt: TGTGCCAGCGCGAAACCGGGACAGGGGGCTTACACCATATATTTT

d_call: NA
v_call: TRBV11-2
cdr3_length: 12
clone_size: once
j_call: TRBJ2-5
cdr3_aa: CASSGGGETQYF
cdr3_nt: TGTGCCAGCAGCGGGGGGGGCGAGACCCAGTACTTC

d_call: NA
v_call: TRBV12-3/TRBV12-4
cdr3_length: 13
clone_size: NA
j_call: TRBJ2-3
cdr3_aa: CASRVQGPDTQYF
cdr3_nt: TGTGCCAGCAGGGTACAGGGACCAGATACGCAGTATTTT

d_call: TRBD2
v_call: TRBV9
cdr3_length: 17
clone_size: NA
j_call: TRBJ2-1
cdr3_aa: CASSPTSGGSSYNEQFF
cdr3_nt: TGTGCCAGCAGCCCTACTAGCGGGGGGAGCTCCTACAATGAGCAGTTCTTC

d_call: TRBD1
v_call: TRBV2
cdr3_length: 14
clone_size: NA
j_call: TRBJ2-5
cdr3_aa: CASSARQGMETQYF
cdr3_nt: TGTGCCAGCAGTGCCAGACAGGGAATGGAGACCCAGTACTTC

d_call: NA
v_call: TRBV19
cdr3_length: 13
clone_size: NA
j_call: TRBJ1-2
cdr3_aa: CASSIRGRDGYTF
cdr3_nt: TGTGCCAGTAGTATTCGAGGGCGGGATGGCTACACCTTC

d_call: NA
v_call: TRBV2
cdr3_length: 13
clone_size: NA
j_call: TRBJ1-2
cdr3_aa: CASSDGTGYGYTF
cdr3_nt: TGTGCCAGCAGTGACGGTACGGGCTATGGCTACACCTTC

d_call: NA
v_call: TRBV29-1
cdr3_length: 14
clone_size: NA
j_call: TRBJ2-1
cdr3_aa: CSDQRISSYNEQFF
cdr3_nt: TGCAGCGATCAGCGAATTAGCTCCTACAATGAGCAGTTCTTC

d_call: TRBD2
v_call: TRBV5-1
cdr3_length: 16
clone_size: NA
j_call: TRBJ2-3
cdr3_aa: CASSRTSGGDTDTQYF
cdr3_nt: TGCGCCAGCAGCCGAACTAGCGGGGGGGATACAGATACGCAGTATTTT

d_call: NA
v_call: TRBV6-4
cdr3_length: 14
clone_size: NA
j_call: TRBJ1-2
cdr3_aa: CASSDSRGTYGYTF
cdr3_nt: TGTGCCAGCAGTGACTCTCGGGGTACCTATGGCTACACCTTC

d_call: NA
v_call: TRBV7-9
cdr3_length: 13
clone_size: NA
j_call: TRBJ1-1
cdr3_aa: CASSFPMNTEAFF
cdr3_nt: TGTGCCAGCAGCTTCCCAATGAACACTGAAGCTTTCTTT

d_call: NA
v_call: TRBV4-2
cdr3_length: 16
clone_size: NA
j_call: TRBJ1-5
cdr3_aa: CASSANEGTSNQPQHF
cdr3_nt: TGTGCCAGCAGCGCGAACGAGGGCACTAGCAATCAGCCCCAGCATTTT

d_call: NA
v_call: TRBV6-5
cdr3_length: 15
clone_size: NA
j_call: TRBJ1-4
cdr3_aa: CASSSRTHLGEKLFF
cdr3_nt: TGTGCCAGCAGTTCACGGACACACCTAGGTGAAAAACTGTTTTTT

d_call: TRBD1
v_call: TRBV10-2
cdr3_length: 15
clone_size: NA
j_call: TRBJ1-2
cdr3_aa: CASSTSGGEFPGYTF
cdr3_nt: TGCGCCAGCAGTACCTCAGGGGGCGAATTCCCTGGCTACACCTTC

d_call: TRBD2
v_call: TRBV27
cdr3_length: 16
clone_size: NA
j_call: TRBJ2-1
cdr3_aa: CASSPRLAGEVYEQFF
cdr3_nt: TGTGCCAGCAGTCCACGACTAGCGGGGGAAGTATATGAGCAGTTCTTC

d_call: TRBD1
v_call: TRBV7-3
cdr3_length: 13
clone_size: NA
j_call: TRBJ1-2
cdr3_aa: CASSSTGSYGYTF
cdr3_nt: TGTGCCAGCAGCTCGACAGGGTCCTATGGCTACACCTTC

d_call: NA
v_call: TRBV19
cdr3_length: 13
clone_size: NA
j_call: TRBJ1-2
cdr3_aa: CASTQQGLGGYTF
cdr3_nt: TGTGCCAGTACCCAACAGGGCTTAGGGGGCTACACCTTC

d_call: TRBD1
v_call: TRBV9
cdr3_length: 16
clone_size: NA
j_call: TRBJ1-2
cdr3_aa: CASSLTWGQQNYGYTF
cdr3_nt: TGTGCCAGCAGCCTAACATGGGGACAGCAAAACTATGGCTACACCTTC

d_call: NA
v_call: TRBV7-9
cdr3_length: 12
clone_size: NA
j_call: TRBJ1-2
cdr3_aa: CASSHTNYGYTF
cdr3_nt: TGTGCCAGCAGCCACACTAACTATGGCTACACCTTC

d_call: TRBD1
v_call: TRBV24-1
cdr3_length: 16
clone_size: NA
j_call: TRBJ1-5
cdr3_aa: CATSDVGTGGNQPQHF
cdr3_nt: TGTGCCACCAGTGACGTCGGGACAGGGGGGAATCAGCCCCAGCATTTT

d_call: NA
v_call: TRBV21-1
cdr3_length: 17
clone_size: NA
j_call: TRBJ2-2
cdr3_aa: CASSRNSGGPSTGELFF
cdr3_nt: TGTGCCAGCAGCCGAAATAGCGGGGGACCTTCCACCGGGGAGCTGTTTTTT

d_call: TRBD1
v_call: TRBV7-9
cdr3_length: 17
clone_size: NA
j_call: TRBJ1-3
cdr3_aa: CASSAQGTGKAGNTIYF
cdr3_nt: TGTGCCAGCAGCGCCCAGGGGACAGGGAAGGCTGGAAACACCATATATTTT

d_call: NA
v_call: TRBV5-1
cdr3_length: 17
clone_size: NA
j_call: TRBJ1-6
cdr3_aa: CASSLAPPGGGGSPLHF
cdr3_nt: TGCGCCAGCAGCTTGGCCCCCCCGGGGGGTGGGGGTTCACCCCTCCACTTT

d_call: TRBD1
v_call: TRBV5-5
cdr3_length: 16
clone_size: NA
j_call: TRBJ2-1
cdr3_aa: CASSSTGQGGGNEQFF
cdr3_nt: TGTGCCAGCAGCTCTACGGGACAGGGAGGAGGGAATGAGCAGTTCTTC

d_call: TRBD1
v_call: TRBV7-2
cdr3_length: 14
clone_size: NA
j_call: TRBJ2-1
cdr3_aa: CASSSYRGKNEQFF
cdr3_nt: TGTGCCAGCAGCTCTTACAGGGGAAAGAATGAGCAGTTCTTC

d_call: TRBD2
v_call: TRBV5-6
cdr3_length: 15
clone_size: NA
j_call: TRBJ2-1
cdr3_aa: CASSFSGVGGNEQFF
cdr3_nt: TGTGCCAGCAGCTTCAGCGGGGTTGGAGGGAATGAGCAGTTCTTC

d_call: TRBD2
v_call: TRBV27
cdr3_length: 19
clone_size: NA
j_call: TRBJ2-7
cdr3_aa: CASRPSGLAGKGHYYEQYF
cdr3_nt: TGTGCCAGCAGACCATCGGGACTAGCGGGCAAAGGACACTACTACGAGCAGTACTTC

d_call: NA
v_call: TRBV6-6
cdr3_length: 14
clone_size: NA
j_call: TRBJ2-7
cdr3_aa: CASWTGTSFYEQYF
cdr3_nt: TGTGCCAGCTGGACGGGGACTTCGTTCTACGAGCAGTACTTC

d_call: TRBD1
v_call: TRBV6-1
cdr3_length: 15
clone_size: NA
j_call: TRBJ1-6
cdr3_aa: CASSEGRGPRSPLHF
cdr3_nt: TGTGCCAGCAGTGAAGGCAGGGGGCCGCGGTCACCCCTCCACTTT

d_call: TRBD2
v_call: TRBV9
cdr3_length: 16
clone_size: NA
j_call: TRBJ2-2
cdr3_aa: CASSVGGAGGLGELFF
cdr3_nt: TGTGCCAGCAGCGTAGGAGGAGCGGGGGGGCTCGGGGAGCTGTTTTTT

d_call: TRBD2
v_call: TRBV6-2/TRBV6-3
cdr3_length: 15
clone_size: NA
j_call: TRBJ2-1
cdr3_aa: CASSLAGGPYNEQFF
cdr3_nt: TGTGCCAGCAGCCTAGCGGGGGGACCCTACAATGAGCAGTTCTTC

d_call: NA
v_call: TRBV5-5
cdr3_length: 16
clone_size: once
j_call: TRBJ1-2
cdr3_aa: CASSLAPERESYGYTF
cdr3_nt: TGTGCCAGCAGCTTGGCCCCGGAAAGGGAGAGTTATGGCTACACCTTC

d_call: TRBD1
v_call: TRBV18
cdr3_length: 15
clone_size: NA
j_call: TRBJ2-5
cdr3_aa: CASSPRQGAQETQYF
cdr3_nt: TGTGCCAGCTCTCCGCGACAGGGTGCCCAAGAGACCCAGTACTTC

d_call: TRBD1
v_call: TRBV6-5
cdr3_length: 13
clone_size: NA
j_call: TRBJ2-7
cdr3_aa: CATAGTGGGGQYF
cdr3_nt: TGTGCCACCGCCGGGACAGGGGGCGGAGGGCAGTACTTC

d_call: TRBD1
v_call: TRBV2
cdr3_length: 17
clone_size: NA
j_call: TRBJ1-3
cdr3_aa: CASQLTGTGGSGNTIYF
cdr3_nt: TGTGCCAGCCAGTTGACCGGGACAGGAGGTTCTGGAAACACCATATATTTT

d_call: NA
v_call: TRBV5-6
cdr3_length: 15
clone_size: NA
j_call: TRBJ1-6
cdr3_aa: CASSLRGSVNSPLHF
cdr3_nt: TGTGCCAGCAGCTTACGGGGTTCCGTTAATTCACCCCTCCACTTT

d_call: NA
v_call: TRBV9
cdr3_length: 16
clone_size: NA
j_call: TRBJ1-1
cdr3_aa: CASSVDSGRGNTEAFF
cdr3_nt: TGTGCCAGCAGCGTAGATTCGGGCAGGGGGAACACTGAAGCTTTCTTT

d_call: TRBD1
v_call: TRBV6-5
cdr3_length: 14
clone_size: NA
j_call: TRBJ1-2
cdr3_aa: CASSYSRDSEDYTF
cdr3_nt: TGTGCCAGCAGTTACTCGAGGGACAGCGAGGACTACACCTTC

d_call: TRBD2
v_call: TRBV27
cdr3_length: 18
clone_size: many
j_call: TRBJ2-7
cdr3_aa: CASRPGTSGKGKFYEQYF
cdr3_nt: TGTGCCAGCAGGCCCGGGACTAGCGGGAAGGGGAAATTCTACGAGCAGTACTTC

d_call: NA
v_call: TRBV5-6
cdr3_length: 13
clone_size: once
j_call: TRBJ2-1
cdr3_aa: CASSLVQNNEQFF
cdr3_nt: TGTGCCAGCAGCTTGGTCCAGAACAATGAGCAGTTCTTC

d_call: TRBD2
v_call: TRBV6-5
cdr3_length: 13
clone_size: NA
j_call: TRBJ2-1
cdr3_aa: CASSYSRGGEQFF
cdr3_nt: TGTGCCAGCAGTTACTCGCGCGGGGGTGAGCAGTTCTTC

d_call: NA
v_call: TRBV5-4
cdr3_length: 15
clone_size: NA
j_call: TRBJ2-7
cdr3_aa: CASSPFGISSYEQYF
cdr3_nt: TGTGCCAGCAGCCCGTTCGGGATTTCCTCCTACGAGCAGTACTTC

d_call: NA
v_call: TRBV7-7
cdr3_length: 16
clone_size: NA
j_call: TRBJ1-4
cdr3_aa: CASSPGTIGANEKLFF
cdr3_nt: TGTGCCAGCAGCCCCGGAACCATCGGGGCTAATGAAAAACTGTTTTTT

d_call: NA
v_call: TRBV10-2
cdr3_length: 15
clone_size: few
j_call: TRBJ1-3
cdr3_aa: CASRKTGSSGNTIYF
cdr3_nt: TGCGCCAGCAGGAAGACGGGGAGCTCTGGAAACACCATATATTTT

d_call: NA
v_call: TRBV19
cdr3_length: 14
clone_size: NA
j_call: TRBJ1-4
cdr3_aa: CASSPWTAKIDLFF
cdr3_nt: TGTGCCAGTAGTCCATGGACAGCGAAAATCGATCTGTTTTTT

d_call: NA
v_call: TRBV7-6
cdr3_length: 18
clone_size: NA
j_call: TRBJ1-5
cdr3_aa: CASSKNGGSSVFNQPQHF
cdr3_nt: TGTGCCAGCAGCAAAAACGGGGGGTCATCGGTCTTCAATCAGCCCCAGCATTTT

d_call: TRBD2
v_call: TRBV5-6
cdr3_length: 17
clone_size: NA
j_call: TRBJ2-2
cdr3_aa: CASSPHRGGTNTGELFF
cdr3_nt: TGTGCCAGCAGCCCCCACCGGGGGGGGACTAACACCGGGGAGCTGTTTTTT

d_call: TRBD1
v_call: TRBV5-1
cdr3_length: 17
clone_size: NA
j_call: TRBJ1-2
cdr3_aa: CASSSATPGQGVVGYTF
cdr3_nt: TGCGCCAGCAGCTCAGCGACTCCGGGACAGGGTGTCGTCGGCTACACCTTC

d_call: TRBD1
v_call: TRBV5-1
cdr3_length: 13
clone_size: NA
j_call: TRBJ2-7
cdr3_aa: CASRRDRGSEQYF
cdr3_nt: TGCGCCAGCAGGCGGGACAGGGGCTCCGAGCAGTACTTC

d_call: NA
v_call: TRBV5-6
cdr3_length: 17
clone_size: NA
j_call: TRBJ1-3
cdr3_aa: CASSLSGGLWIRNTIYF
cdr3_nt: TGTGCCAGCAGCCTCTCGGGCGGGCTATGGATTAGAAACACCATATATTTT

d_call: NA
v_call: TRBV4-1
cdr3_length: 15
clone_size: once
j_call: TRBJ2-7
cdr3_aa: CASSQAGVKAYEQYF
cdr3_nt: TGCGCCAGCAGCCAAGCCGGGGTCAAAGCCTACGAGCAGTACTTC

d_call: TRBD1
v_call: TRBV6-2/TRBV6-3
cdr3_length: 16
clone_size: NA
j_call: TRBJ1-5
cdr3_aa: CASSPHLGGEREPQHF
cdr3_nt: TGTGCCAGCAGCCCTCATTTAGGGGGCGAACGGGAGCCCCAGCATTTT